This T cell receptor beta chain is from a study of cytomegalovirus exposure and HLA in healthy donors. Amplification used 60 Vbeta primers and 13 Jbeta primers. Sequencing was performed with immunoSEQ multiplex PCR; in TCRdb, only in-frame clones are kept and a portion is missing. The sample includes approximately 100,000 clones, around 80% of them seen just once. This CDR3 has 14 residues. J lost 3 bases, V lost 4 bases, and 4 bases had no gene match. Germline lookup yields CDR1 SGHDT and CDR2 YYEEEE. Sequencing was performed on PBMCs. This TCR was sampled from a woman aged 40 to 49 in good health and CMV-seronegative. The V call is TRBV5-6, the J call TRBJ1-5, with 7 bases that match TRBD1. CDR3 in DNA: TGTGCCAGCAGCGGGGGACAGTTCAATCAGCCCCAGCATTTT. It specifies CASSGGQFNQPQHF.